The present TCR beta chain was sequenced within a study of shared clonotypes between healthy human individuals. General study points: The expectation was that sequencing depth would affect clonotype sharing among donors. Shared across several donors were around 5% of the naive CD4 clonotypes. Investigators collected only blood, and repertoires in tissues likely differ.

Sequenced by immunoSEQ multiplex PCR; TCRdb stores in-frame clones only, minus some. The table has approximately 700,000 clones, less than 80% seen once; the top ten hold more than 1.5%. Regarding this clone: Its antigen is currently unknown.

Into CD45RA+ naive and CD45RA-negative memory subsets, the CD4+ cells were split. CDR1 and CDR2 from the germline V gene are SGHRS and YFSETQ. Germline trimming cut 1 base from V and 7 bases from J; bases unmatched to any gene: 3. CDR3 length equals 14 residues. This receptor was identified in a woman aged 25 to 39 in good health. Specimen: memory CD4+ T cells sorted from blood. Subset noted: CD45RA-negative fraction. The chain combines TRBV5-1 with TRBJ2-2, with 8 nucleotides matching TRBD1. The DNA for the CDR3 is TGCGCCAGCAGCTTGACAGGGGGTAACGGGGAGCTGTTTTTT. This translates into CASSLTGGNGELFF.